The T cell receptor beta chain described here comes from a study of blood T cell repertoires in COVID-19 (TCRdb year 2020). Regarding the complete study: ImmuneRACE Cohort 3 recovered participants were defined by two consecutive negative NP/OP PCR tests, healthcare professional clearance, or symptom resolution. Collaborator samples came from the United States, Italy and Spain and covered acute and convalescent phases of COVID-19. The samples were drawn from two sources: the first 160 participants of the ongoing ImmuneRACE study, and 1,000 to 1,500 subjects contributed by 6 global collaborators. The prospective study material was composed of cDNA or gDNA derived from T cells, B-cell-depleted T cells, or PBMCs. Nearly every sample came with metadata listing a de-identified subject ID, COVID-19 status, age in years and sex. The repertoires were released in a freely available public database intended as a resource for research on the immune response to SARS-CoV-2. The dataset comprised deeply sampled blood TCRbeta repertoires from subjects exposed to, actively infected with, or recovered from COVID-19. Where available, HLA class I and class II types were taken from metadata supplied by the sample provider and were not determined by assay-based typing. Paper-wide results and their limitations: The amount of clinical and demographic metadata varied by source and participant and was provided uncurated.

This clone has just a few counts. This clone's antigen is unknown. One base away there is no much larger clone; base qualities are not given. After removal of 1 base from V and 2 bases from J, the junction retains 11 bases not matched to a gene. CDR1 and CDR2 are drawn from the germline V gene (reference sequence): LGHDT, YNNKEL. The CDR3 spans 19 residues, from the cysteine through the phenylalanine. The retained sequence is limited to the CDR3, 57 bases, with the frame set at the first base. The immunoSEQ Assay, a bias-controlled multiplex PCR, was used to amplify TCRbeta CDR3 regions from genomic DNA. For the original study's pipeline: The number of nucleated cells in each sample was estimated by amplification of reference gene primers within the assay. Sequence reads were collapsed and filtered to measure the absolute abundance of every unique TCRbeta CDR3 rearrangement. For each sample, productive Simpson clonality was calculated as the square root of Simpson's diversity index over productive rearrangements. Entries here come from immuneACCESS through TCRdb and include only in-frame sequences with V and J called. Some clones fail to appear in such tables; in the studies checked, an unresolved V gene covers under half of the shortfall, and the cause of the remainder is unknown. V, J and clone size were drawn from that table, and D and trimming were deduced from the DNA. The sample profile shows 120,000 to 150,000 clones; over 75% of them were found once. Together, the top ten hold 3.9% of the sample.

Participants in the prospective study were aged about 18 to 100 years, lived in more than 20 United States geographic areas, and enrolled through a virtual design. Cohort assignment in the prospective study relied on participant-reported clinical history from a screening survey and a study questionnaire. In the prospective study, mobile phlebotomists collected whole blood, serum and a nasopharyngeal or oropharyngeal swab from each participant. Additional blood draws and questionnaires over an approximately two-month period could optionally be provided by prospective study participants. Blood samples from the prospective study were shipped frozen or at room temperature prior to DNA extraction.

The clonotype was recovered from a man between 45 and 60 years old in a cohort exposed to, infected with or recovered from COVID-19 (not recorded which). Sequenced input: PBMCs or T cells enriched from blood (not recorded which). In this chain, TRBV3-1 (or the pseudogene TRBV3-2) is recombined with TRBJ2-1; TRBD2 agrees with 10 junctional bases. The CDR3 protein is CASSQVAAGGPGAYNEQFF. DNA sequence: TGTGCCAGCAGCCAAGTTGCAGCGGGGGGGCCTGGGGCCTACAATGAGCAGTTCTTC.